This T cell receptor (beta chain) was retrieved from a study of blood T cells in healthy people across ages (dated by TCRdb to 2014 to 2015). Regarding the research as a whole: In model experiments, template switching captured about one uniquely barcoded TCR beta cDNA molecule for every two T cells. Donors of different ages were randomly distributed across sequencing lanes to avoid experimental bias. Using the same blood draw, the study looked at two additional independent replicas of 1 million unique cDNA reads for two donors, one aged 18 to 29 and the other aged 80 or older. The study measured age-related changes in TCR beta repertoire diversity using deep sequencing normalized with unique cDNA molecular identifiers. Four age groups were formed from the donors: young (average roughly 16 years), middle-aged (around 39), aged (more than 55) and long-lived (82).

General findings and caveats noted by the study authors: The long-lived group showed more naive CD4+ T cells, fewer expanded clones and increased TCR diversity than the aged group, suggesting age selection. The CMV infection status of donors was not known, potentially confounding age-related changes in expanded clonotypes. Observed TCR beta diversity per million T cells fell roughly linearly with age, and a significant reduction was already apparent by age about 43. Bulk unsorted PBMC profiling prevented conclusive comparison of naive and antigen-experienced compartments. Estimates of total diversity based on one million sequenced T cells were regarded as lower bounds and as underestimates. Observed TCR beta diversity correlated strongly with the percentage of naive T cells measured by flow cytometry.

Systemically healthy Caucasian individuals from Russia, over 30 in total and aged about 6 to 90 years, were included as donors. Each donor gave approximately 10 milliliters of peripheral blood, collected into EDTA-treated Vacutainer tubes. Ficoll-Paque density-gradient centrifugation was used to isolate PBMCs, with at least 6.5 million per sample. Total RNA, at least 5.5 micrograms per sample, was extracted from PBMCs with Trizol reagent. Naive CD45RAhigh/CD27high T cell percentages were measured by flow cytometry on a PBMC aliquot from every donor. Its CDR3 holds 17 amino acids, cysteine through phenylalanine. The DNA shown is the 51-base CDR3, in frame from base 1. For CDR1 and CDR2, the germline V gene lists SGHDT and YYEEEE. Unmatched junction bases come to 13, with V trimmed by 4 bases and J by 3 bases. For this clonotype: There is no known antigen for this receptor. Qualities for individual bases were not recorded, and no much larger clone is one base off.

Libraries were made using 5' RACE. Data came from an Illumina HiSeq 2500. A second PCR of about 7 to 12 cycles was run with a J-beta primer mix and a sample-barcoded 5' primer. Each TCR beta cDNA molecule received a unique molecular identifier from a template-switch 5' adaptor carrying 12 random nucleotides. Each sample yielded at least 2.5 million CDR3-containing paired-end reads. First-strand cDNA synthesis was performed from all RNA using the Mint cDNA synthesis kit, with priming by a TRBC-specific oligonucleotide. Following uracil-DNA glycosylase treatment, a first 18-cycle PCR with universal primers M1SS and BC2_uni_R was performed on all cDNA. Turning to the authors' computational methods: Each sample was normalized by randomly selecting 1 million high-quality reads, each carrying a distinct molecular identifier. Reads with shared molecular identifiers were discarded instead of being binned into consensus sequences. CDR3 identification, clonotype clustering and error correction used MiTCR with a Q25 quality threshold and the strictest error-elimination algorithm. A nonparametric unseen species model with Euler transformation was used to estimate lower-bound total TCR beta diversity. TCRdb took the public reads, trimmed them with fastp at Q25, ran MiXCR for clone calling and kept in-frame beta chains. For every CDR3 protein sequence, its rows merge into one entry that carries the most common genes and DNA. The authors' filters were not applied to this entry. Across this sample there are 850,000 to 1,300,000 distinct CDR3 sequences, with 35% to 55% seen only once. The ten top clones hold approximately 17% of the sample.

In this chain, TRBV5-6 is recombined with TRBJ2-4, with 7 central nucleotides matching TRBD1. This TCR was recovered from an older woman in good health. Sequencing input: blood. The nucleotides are TGTGCCAGCAGCCCCCGACAGGGATATAGTGGCAAAAACATTCAGTACTTC. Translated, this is CASSPRQGYSGKNIQYF.